What follows describes a single TCR beta chain. This clone was seen ten or more times. Which antigen it targets is not known. The read is 3 residues too short to cover the CDR3 end, so that end is filled in from the germline J gene. Both CVID patients and healthy controls were predominantly of Caucasian heritage. Heparinized peripheral whole blood samples of about 5 to 8 ml were collected from each donor. Genomic DNA from adults with common variable immune deficiency (CVID) and from healthy adult controls was the source for sequencing TCRbeta CDR3 repertoires. A total of around 22 healthy adult volunteers (approximately 12 female and approximately 10 male; age range about 23 to 75 years, mean age around 32) were included in the control group. Diluted blood was density-centrifuged over Hypaque 1077 or Ficoll-Paque to isolate peripheral blood mononuclear cells. Unsorted mononuclear cells served as the source of genomic DNA, which was extracted either by Qiagen column purification or by a centrifugation-based method.

The data derive from a study of T cell clonality in common variable immunodeficiency (dated by TCRdb to the mid-2010s). Findings and caveats that apply to the study as a whole: Despite equal DNA input, controls averaged roughly 80,000 unique sequences per sample versus around 32,000 in CVID samples. According to the authors, figuring out what caused the increased clonality in CVID would require sequencing the repertoires of T cell subpopulations. Correlations of repertoire features with clinical complications were constrained by heterogeneity among patients within the CVID cohort. Compared with healthy controls, CVID subjects showed increased TCRbeta clonality (t-test p = 0.018), a feature most characteristic of about a third of subjects. Fewer TCRbeta clones were shared among CVID subjects than among healthy controls (p < 0.0001). CVID TCRbeta sequences reportedly showed fewer deletions and N-nucleotide insertions and lacked highly modified clones with 13 or more V deletions.

Taken from cysteine to phenylalanine, the CDR3 has 13 residues. The CDR3 was read in part: 30 bases, with the frame set at base 1. V sheds 5 bases and J sheds 0 bases, leaving 8 bases between their ends. From the germline V gene (reference sequence), CDR1 is GTSNPN and CDR2 is SVGIG. Equivalent amounts of genomic DNA from CVID and control samples were used as sequencing input. For every sample, a 60 bp segment covering the rearranged TCRbeta CDR3 region was amplified and then sequenced. The immunoSEQ assay, a bias-corrected multiplex PCR combined with high-throughput sequencing, was used for TCRbeta amplification. The authors processed their data as follows. Every unique nucleotide sequence counted as a clone and was annotated with V, D and J genes, copy number and frequency. Sequences were labeled productive if in frame, and non-productive if out of frame or containing stop codons. Clonality was calculated from Shannon's entropy as previously described. The predicted amino acid sequences of productive clones were used to derive the mean CDR3 Kyte-Doolittle hydropathy. Scaled V gene usage was hierarchically clustered using Manhattan distance and complete linkage with the R hclust function. Sharing of clones by CDR3 amino acid sequence was evaluated by resampling 12 repertoires per group over 100 rounds. Repertoires were searched for 65 to 75 published EBV-specific and a few hundred published CMV-specific TCRbeta sequences. After two CVID samples that produced fewer than 10,000 sequences were dropped from the analysis, 35 to 50 CVID repertoires remained. TCRdb took over this immuneACCESS table, retaining in-frame rearrangements with V and J assigned. Such tables are incomplete; in checked studies, under half of the missing clones stem from an unresolved V gene, and the remainder is unexplained. The V and J calls and the clone size are those of that table, but D and trimming were determined from the DNA. The sample has about 60,000 clones on record, with no singletons. The ten most abundant clones make up 1.7% of the sample.

This TCR derives from a person between 18 and 75 years old in good health. This chain joins TRBV30 to TRBJ2-1; tentative D gene TRBD1, with 6 bases matching. Source material: peripheral blood mononuclear cells. CDR3 region: CAWGQSSYNEQFF. The DNA read from the CDR3 is TGTGCCTGGGGACAGAGCTCCTACAATGAG.